This passage covers 29 T cell receptor beta chains from one sample sequenced in a study of CD8+CD57+ T cells in acquired aplastic anemia. Researchers used genomic DNA as the template to profile TCR beta VDJ and CDR3. TCRdb independently ran MiXCR on the reads; one entry per CDR3 protein. The sample has roughly 86,000 distinct CDR3 sequences, approximately 46% seen once. The sequenced sample consisted of sorted CD4+, CD8+, or CD8+CD57+ T cells (not recorded which) from PBMCs. Every receptor here comes from a human donor in good health, serving as a control.

The rearrangement links TRBV7-9 to TRBJ1-2, with 8 positions matching TRBD1. With 5 bases clipped from V and 5 bases from J, the junction kept 4 bases outside the gene matches. Germline lookup yields CDR1 SEHNR and CDR2 FQNEAQ (reference sequence). This CDR3 has 13 residues. The chain's CDR3 is CASSPQGDYGYTF. The CDR3 DNA reads TGTGCCAGCAGCCCACAGGGGGATTATGGCTACACCTTC.

This clonotype was detected ten times or more. The V call is TRBV9, the J call TRBJ2-3; D call uncertain. CDR1 SGDLS and CDR2 YYNGEE come from the germline V gene. V dropped 3 bases and J dropped 1 base, with 9 bases sitting between them. This CDR3 comprises 14 residues. CDR3 sequence: CASSALGGTDTQYF. CDR3 bases: TGTGCCAGCAGCGCCCTAGGAGGCACAGATACGCAGTATTTT.

The chain is built from TRBV2 and TRBJ2-7; D might be TRBD1 (5 bases). Trimming took off 5 bases at V and 2 bases at J, with 10 bases between the two ends. The germline CDR1 and CDR2 sequences are SNHLY and FYNNEI. The CDR3 consists of 13 residues. CDR3 in amino acids: CASSWTQAYEQYF. The CDR3 coding sequence is TGTGCCAGCAGTTGGACACAAGCCTACGAGCAGTACTTC.

A word on this clonotype: This sequence may be a read error, since a much larger clone differs from it by one base. This chain connects TRBV25-1 to TRBJ2-3; D possibly corresponds to TRBD2 (6 bases). Germline loops: CDR1 MGHDK, CDR2 SYGVNS. This CDR3 comprises 15 residues. The CDR3 sequence is CASGELAGTADTQYF. Here the CDR3 DNA reads TGTGCCAGCGGTGAACTAGCCGGGACCGCAGATACGCAGTATTTT.

This clonotype was counted many times. The chain couples TRBV24-1 to TRBJ2-1, with 11 bases lining up with TRBD2. Germline CDR1 is KGHDR and CDR2 is SFDVKD. CDR3 size: 15 residues. J gave up 4 bases and V 4 bases, and 2 bases lay outside the gene matches. DNA for the CDR3: TGTGCCACCAGTGAAGGGACTAGCGGTTACAATGAGCAGTTCTTC. Translating gives CATSEGTSGYNEQFF.

Comments on this clonotype: Given the absence of the conserved phenylalanine or tryptophan at the CDR3 end, a read error is likely. The chain couples TRBV28 to TRBJ1-1; D is perhaps TRBD1 (6 bases). Trimming removed 3 bases from V and 3 bases from J, with 11 bases in between. This CDR3 comprises 14 residues. Germline V gene sequence: CDR1 MDHEN, CDR2 SYDVKM. DNA of the CDR3: TGTGCCAGCAGTTTCTCCCCAGGGGACACTGAAGCTTTCCTT. This translates into CASSFSPGDTEAFL.

This rearrangement joins TRBV5-1 to TRBJ2-3; 8 bases fit TRBD2. V lost 1 base, J lost 0 bases, and 4 bases stayed unmatched. Per germline, CDR1 SGHRS and CDR2 YFSETQ. The CDR3 covers 16 residues. The CDR3 spells CASSLSASGSTDTQYF. In DNA, the CDR3 is TGCGCCAGCAGCTTGTCGGCTAGCGGGAGCACAGATACGCAGTATTTT.

Comments on this clonotype: The junction departs from the called germline gene at one end, perhaps through a read error. The rearrangement uses TRBV4-1 and TRBJ1-2; D is unresolved. CDR3 size: 16 residues. The germline V gene has CDR1 MGHRA and CDR2 YSYEKL. CDR3 DNA: TGCGCCAGCAGCCAGGAGGAGGGCCCGTTTAACTATGGCTGCACCTTC. Its protein is CASSQEEGPFNYGCTF.

In its sample, this clonotype was seen many times. The V call is TRBV15, the J call TRBJ2-7; 8 bases are a match to TRBD1. The length of the CDR3 is 14 residues. Trimming took 9 bases from V and 2 from J; bases not matched to a gene: 9. CDR1 and CDR2 (germline): LNHNV, YYDKDF (reference sequence). In DNA, the CDR3 is TGTGCCACGGGACACAGGGGGGAGACCTACGAGCAGTACTTC. It translates to CATGHRGETYEQYF. Supplemented by reference TRBV15 and TRBJ2-7, the full variable domain reads DAMVIQNPRYQVTQFGKPVTLSCSQTLNHNVMYWYQQKSSQAPKLLFHYYDKDFNNEADTPDNFQSRRPNTSFCFLDIRSPGLGDTAMYLCATGHRGETYEQYFGPGTRLTVT.

The rearrangement uses TRBV4-1 and TRBJ2-5; 7 nucleotides align to TRBD1. V shed 1 base and J 3 bases; nucleotides not matched to a gene: 2. The CDR3 runs 14 residues. CDR1 MGHRA and CDR2 YSYEKL come from the germline V gene. CDR3: CASSQGTGEETQYF. The CDR3 DNA follows: TGCGCCAGCAGCCAAGGAACAGGGGAAGAGACCCAGTACTTC.

This clonotype has only a few counts. This rearrangement joins TRBV5-1 to TRBJ2-1; TRBD2 matches at 10 bases. The germline gives CDR1 SGHRS, CDR2 YFSETQ. The CDR3 totals 15 residues. V gave up 1 base and J gave up 3 bases; unmatched junction bases: 1. In nucleotides, the CDR3 is TGCGCCAGCAGCTTGACTAGCGGGATCTACAATGAGCAGTTCTTC. Translated: CASSLTSGIYNEQFF.

There are many counts of this clonotype. J is TRBJ2-3 and V is TRBV7-9; D gene ambiguous. Looked up from germline, CDR1 is SEHNR and CDR2 is FQNEAQ (reference sequence). The V end was cut by 3 bases, the J end by 1 base, with 5 bases between. The CDR3 has 13 residues. Written as DNA, the CDR3 is TGTGCCAGCAGCTTTCCCCGCACAGATACGCAGTATTTT. Amino acids: CASSFPRTDTQYF. The variable domain in full, completed from reference TRBV7-9 and TRBJ2-3, reads DTGVSQNPRHKITKRGQNVTFRCDPISEHNRLYWYRQTLGQGPEFLTYFQNEAQLEKSRLLSDRFSAERPKGSFSTLEIQRTEQGDSAMYLCASSFPRTDTQYFGPGTRLTVL.

V gene TRBV7-9 combines with J gene TRBJ2-1; D remains ambiguous. CDR3 length: 11 residues. The V end lost 5 bases, the J end lost 8 bases, and 7 bases lay between the germline ends. Per the germline V gene, CDR1 is SEHNR and CDR2 is FQNEAQ (reference sequence). CDR3 protein: CASSDVDEQFF. CDR3 coding DNA: TGTGCCAGCAGCGACGTCGATGAGCAGTTCTTC.

V is TRBV25-1 and J is TRBJ1-6; D unresolved. The CDR3 consists of 13 residues. V was trimmed by 5 bases and J by 9 bases, leaving 11 bases between them. Germline values: CDR1 MGHDK, CDR2 SYGVNS. The DNA of the CDR3 is TGTGCCAGCAGTCTTTCGGCCGCTTCACCCCTCCACTTT. It encodes CASSLSAASPLHF.

As concerns this clonotype: The junction departs from the called germline gene at one end, perhaps through a read error. The gene calls are TRBV7-8 and TRBJ2-7; D is undetermined. CDR1 is SGHVS, CDR2 FQNEAQ, per germline. The CDR3 extends over 14 amino acids. CDR3 sequence reads: CASSQALARDEQYF. In DNA form, the CDR3 reads TGCGCCAGCAGCCAAGCGCTCGCGCGCGACGAGCAGTACTTC.

The rearrangement links TRBV19 to TRBJ1-5; D is unclear. This CDR3 is 16 amino acids long. The germline V gene encodes CDR1 LNHDA and CDR2 SQIVND (reference sequence). Trimming removed 2 bases at V and 5 bases at J, with 16 bases between. CDR3 region: CASSILLPRGDQPQHF. CDR3 bases: TGTGCCAGTAGTATACTTCTACCCCGAGGCGATCAGCCCCAGCATTTT.

For this clonotype: The junction departs from germline at one end; a sequencing error may be responsible. V is TRBV11-2 and J is TRBJ1-2, with D tentatively TRBD1 (5 bases). The CDR3 totals 16 residues. Germline V gives CDR1 SGHAT, CDR2 FQNNGV. The DNA of the CDR3 is TGTGCCAGCAGCTTACTAGCGGGGCCTACTAACTACGGCTACACCTTC. This translates into CASSLLAGPTNYGYTF. The variable domain in full, completed from reference TRBV11-2 and TRBJ1-2, reads EAGVAQSPRYKIIEKRQSVAFWCNPISGHATLYWYQQILGQGPKLLIQFQNNGVVDDSQLPKDRFSAERLKGVDSTLKIQPAKLEDSAVYLCASSLLAGPTNYGYTFGSGTRLTVV.

The chain combines TRBV2 with TRBJ1-2; D is unclear. V was cut by 3 bases and J by 4 bases, with 15 bases left in between. The CDR3 is made up of 15 amino acids. Germline V CDR1 and CDR2: SNHLY, FYNNEI. CDR3 coding DNA: TGTGCCAGCAGTGACCTGGGGATGGTTGCCTATGGCTACACCTTC. Protein product: CASSDLGMVAYGYTF.

This clonotype was found many times. The gene calls are TRBV4-1 and TRBJ1-6, with D perhaps matching TRBD1 (5 bases). V lost 0 bases and J lost 0, with 12 bases in between. CDR1 is MGHRA, CDR2 YSYEKL, per germline. The CDR3 loop spans 18 amino acids. The CDR3 here is CASSQDRDGGSYNSPLHF. CDR3 DNA sequence: TGCGCCAGCAGCCAAGATCGGGACGGAGGCTCCTATAATTCACCCCTCCACTTT.

The chain carries TRBV15 and TRBJ2-1; D call uncertain. From germline, CDR1 is LNHNV and CDR2 YYDKDF (reference sequence). The CDR3 spans 11 residues. Trimming removed 8 bases from V and 9 bases from J, with 11 bases in between. CDR3 bases: TGTGCCACCCCCCGTCCCCCTGAGCAGTTCTTC. It encodes CATPRPPEQFF.

This clonotype showed up just a few times. The genes are TRBV6-2 or TRBV6-3 and TRBJ2-3; possibly TRBD2 for D (5 bases). V gave up 0 bases and J gave up 2 bases, with 12 bases separating them. This CDR3 is 16 amino acids long. From germline, CDR1 is MNHEY and CDR2 SVGEGT. DNA for the CDR3: TGTGCCAGCAGTTACTCGGGCGGAGGTCTCACAGATACGCAGTATTTT. It encodes CASSYSGGGLTDTQYF.

Notes on this clonotype: One end of the junction varies from germline; a read error may be responsible. V and J are TRBV9 and TRBJ2-1, with 8 positions matching TRBD2. In germline, CDR1 is SGDLS, CDR2 YYNGEE. The CDR3 length is 17 residues. The CDR3 spells CASGVGEGAGAYNEQFF. The CDR3 DNA reads as TGTGCCAGCGGCGTAGGGGAGGGAGCGGGGGCCTACAATGAGCAGTTCTTC.

This clonotype occurred many times. J is TRBJ2-5 and V is TRBV15; tentatively, D is TRBD1 or TRBD2 (5 bases each). This CDR3 is 16 amino acids long. Germline values: CDR1 LNHNV, CDR2 YYDKDF (reference sequence). V lost 3 bases to trimming and J lost 4 bases, with 18 bases between them. The CDR3 loop is CATSREMGGGRETQYF. The CDR3 coding sequence is TGTGCCACCAGCAGGGAGATGGGTGGGGGTCGAGAGACCCAGTACTTC.

This clonotype was counted many times. This chain connects TRBV6-1 to TRBJ2-7; D may be TRBD2 (5 bases). Trimming removed 6 bases from V and 0 bases from J, with 15 bases in between. The CDR3 loop spans 15 amino acids. The germline CDR1 and CDR2 sequences are MNHNS and SASEGT. CDR3 region: CASSLGRGVSYEQYF. The CDR3 region has the DNA TGTGCCAGCAGCCTCGGACGGGGAGTCTCCTACGAGCAGTACTTC.

The J gene is TRBJ2-4, the V gene TRBV15; D is uncertain. The CDR3 runs 13 residues. The germline V and J ends were trimmed by 0 bases and 6 bases, with 6 bases remaining between them. Germline CDR1 is LNHNV and CDR2 is YYDKDF (reference sequence). The CDR3 bases are TGTGCCACCAGCAGAGACCCATTAAACATTCAGTACTTC. Translation: CATSRDPLNIQYF.

This clonotype showed up just once. The chain links TRBV29-1 to TRBJ1-1; D gene uncertain. CDR1 SQVTM and CDR2 ANQGSEA come from the germline V gene. The CDR3 has 12 residues. V was clipped by 5 bases and J by 1 base, with 8 bases between them. CDR3 amino acids: CSVYPTNTEAFF. In DNA form, the CDR3 reads TGCAGCGTTTACCCGACGAACACTGAAGCTTTCTTT.

This clonotype was recorded at least ten times. The V and J genes are TRBV19 and TRBJ1-6; unclear D gene. From germline, CDR1 is LNHDA and CDR2 SQIVND (reference sequence). The CDR3 runs 13 residues. V lost 4 bases and J 10 bases, leaving 11 bases between the germline ends. As DNA, the CDR3 is TGTGCCAGTAGTACCCTCCCGGACTCACCCCTCCACTTT. It codes for CASSTLPDSPLHF. Full variable domain (outside the CDR3, taken from reference TRBV19 and TRBJ1-6): DGGITQSPKYLFRKEGQNVTLSCEQNLNHDAMYWYRQDPGQGLRLIYYSQIVNDFQKGDIAEGYSVSREKKESFPLTVTSAQKNPTAFYLCASSTLPDSPLHFGNGTRLTVT.

Notes on this clonotype: A much larger clone lies one base from this, so it may be a read error. V is TRBV6-5 and J is TRBJ2-7, with unresolved D. CDR3 length: 15 amino acids. Germline V gives CDR1 MNHEY, CDR2 SVGAGI. The CDR3 bases are TGTGCCAGCAGTTACTCGATTGCAGCCCCCTACGAGCGGTACTTC. It translates to CASSYSIAAPYERYF.

The chain recombines TRBV15 with TRBJ1-2; D call uncertain. V was trimmed by 5 bases and J by 7 bases, leaving 14 bases between them. The CDR3 has 13 amino acids. The germline gives CDR1 LNHNV, CDR2 YYDKDF (reference sequence). This chain's CDR3 is CATSAEALRGYTF. The CDR3 DNA follows: TGTGCCACCAGCGCAGAGGCCCTGCGTGGCTACACCTTC.